These T cell receptor beta chains were read from a single sample in a study of blood T cell repertoires in COVID-19. The method was immunoSEQ multiplex PCR; TCRdb's version includes in-frame clones alone and lacks a portion of them. The table records about 190,000 clones, less than 80% of them present only once. Sequenced material: peripheral blood. Receptor source: a man aged 50-59 years who had recovered from COVID-19. CDR3s leave out the opening cysteine and the closing phenylalanine or tryptophan. Clone size is not always given. Where it is, it says once, few, many or a class for expanded clones.

clone_size v_call cdr3_length cdr3_aa
NA TRBV27 13 ASSFVPGGFDGYT
NA TRBV27 17 ASSPRDRGTHSYNSPLH
NA TRBV5-1 13 ASSLADRGRETQY
NA TRBV5-4 13 ASSIYLGAPGELF
NA TRBV30 9 AWSIYTEAF
NA TRBV28 12 ASSLYARGDEQY
NA TRBV4-2 13 ASSQDPGTFYGYT
NA TRBV29-1 14 SVEGPGLAPTYEQY
few TRBV5-1 12 ASSSRGVGWELF
few TRBV19 12 ASSIFRDLETQY
NA TRBV2 15 ASSERGGSSSYNEQF
NA TRBV5-4 16 ASSLIWRTGGKDYGYT
NA TRBV28 11 ASTRSPRYEQY
NA TRBV30 10 AWSVQGEELF
NA TRBV7-2 11 ASSLDKYYEQY
many TRBV30 13 AWSVFPGVVYEQY
NA TRBV28 11 ASSLQGGYGYT
NA TRBV21-1 10 ASTRRVNEQY
NA TRBV7-9 16 ASSRERGDILSSYEQY
few TRBV19 14 ASSIGGQHSGNTIY
once TRBV7-9 13 ASSFDGRSYNEQF
NA TRBV30 11 ASWDRGIETQY
NA TRBV10-2 13 ASSVAGGARDTQY
NA TRBV6-4 12 ASSVTESTDTQY
NA TRBV9 13 ASSVLGSSYNEQF
NA TRBV19 10 ASGLQSQPQH
few TRBV6-2/TRBV6-3 18 ASSYTKVAGGPLRTYEQY
NA TRBV9 12 ASSVGGKNQPQH
NA TRBV28 14 ASRHMGQTMNTEAF
NA TRBV20-1 12 SASGGAGYNEQF
once TRBV4-3 13 ASSQRPAGEETQY
NA TRBV15 13 ATSRDHSPNYEQY
NA TRBV2 12 ASSAGTINQPQH
NA TRBV15 15 ATSRDLASASYNEQF
once TRBV5-4 14 ASRIAGGPGTGELF
once TRBV29-1 13 SVVSPGTGLETQY
few TRBV5-1 12 ASSEGHMNYEQY
NA TRBV20-1 13 SASVLAAYQETQY
NA TRBV11-2 14 ASSLLSGSSTDTQY
NA TRBV19 12 ASTHRQGLAEAF
NA TRBV2 11 ASTDDSPTEAF
NA TRBV28 12 ASILTGTNYGYT
few TRBV7-2 12 ASSPTRLSGTQY